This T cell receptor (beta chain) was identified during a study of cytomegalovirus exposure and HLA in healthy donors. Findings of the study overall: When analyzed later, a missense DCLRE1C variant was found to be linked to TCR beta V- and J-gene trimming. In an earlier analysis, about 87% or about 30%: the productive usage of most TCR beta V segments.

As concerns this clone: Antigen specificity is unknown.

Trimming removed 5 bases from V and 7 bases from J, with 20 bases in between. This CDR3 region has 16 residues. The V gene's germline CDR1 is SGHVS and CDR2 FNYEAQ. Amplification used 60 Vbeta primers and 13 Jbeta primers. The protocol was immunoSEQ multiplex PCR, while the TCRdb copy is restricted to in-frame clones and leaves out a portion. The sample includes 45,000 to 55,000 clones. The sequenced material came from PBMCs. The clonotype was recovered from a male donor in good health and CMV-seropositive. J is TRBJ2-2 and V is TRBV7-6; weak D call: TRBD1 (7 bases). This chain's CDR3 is CASSPRRRGQGGELFF. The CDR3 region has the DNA TGTGCCAGCAGCCCTAGACGGAGGGGGCAGGGCGGGGAGCTGTTTTTT.